Each of the 26 T cell receptor beta chains below was sequenced from the same sample in a study of T cell responses to AZD1222 COVID-19 vaccine. TCRdb's table, derived via immunoSEQ multiplex PCR, lists solely in-frame clones and lacks some. The top ten hold roughly 9% of the sample, which has fewer than 110,000 clones, about 92% seen once. Specimen: peripheral blood, collected 28 days after the second AZD1222 dose. Receptor source: an adult who received the AZD1222 COVID-19 vaccine.

V is TRBV5-4 and J is TRBJ2-7; D is unresolved. The V end lost 2 bases, the J end lost 2 bases, and 20 bases lay between the germline ends. Germline V lookup: CDR1 SGHNT, CDR2 YYREEE (reference sequence). This CDR3 has 17 amino acids. The CDR3 sequence: CASSLTASSFGTYEQYF. CDR3 nucleotide sequence: TGTGCCAGCAGCTTAACGGCTTCGAGTTTTGGGACCTACGAGCAGTACTTC.

The rearrangement joins TRBV5-8 to TRBJ1-1; no definite D call. Germline CDR1 reads SGHTS; CDR2 reads YDEGEE. This CDR3 is 12 amino acids long. The V end lost 2 bases, the J end lost 11 bases, and 13 bases lay between the germline ends. The CDR3 nucleotides are TGTGCCAGCAGCTTAGTCCGTTCGACCGCTTTCTTT. It specifies CASSLVRSTAFF.

This sequence joins TRBV24-1 and TRBJ1-1, with D perhaps matching TRBD1 (5 bases). This CDR3 is built from 15 residues. V was shortened by 8 bases and J by 1 base, with 16 bases between the two germline ends. Germline CDR1 and CDR2: KGHDR and SFDVKD. This chain's CDR3 is CATNNPTDPNTEAFF. The DNA of the CDR3 is TGTGCCACCAACAATCCGACAGATCCGAACACTGAAGCTTTCTTT.

V and J are TRBV27 and TRBJ1-6; 7 nucleotides line up with TRBD1. J was trimmed by 9 bases and V by 2 bases; bases with no gene match: 7. This CDR3 comprises 15 residues. Germline CDR1 and CDR2: MNHEY and SMNVEV (reference sequence). The CDR3: CASSLKTGLGSPLHF. The CDR3 DNA is TGTGCCAGCAGTTTAAAGACAGGGTTGGGTTCACCCCTCCACTTT.

Worth noting for this clone: One junction end does not reproduce the germline sequence, and a read error may be involved. V usage is TRBV7-7 and J usage is TRBJ2-5; perhaps TRBD2 as D (6 bases). There are 14 residues in the CDR3. In germline, CDR1 is SSHAT, CDR2 FNYEAQ (reference sequence). In DNA, the CDR3 is TGTGCTAGCAGCTTAGGTAGAGGAGGGGAGACCCAGTACTTC. Its translation: CASSLGRGGETQYF.

V usage is TRBV27 and J usage is TRBJ2-1; 10 bases line up with TRBD2. V trimming: 6 bases; J trimming: 4 bases; junction bases outside the gene matches: 6. The V gene's germline CDR1 is MNHEY and CDR2 SMNVEV (reference sequence). CDR3 length: 15 amino acids. CDR3 residues: CASRSSGRGYNEQFF. The CDR3 nucleotides are TGTGCCAGCAGGTCAAGCGGGAGGGGGTACAATGAGCAGTTCTTC.

The chain is built from TRBV20-1 and TRBJ1-1, with D hard to call. This CDR3 has 11 residues. V lost 6 bases, J lost 6 bases, and 11 bases lay in between. CDR1 and CDR2 from the germline V gene are DFQATT and SNEGSKA (reference sequence). The CDR3 DNA is TGCAGTGCCACACCCATCGCTGAAGCTTTCTTT. Residues: CSATPIAEAFF.

CDR3 DNA sequence: TGTGCTTCTGGCGACAGGGGGCATACTGAAGCTTTCTTT. It translates to CASGDRGHTEAFF. The chain has TRBV12-3 or TRBV12-4 and TRBJ1-1; TRBD1 agrees at 10 bases. The CDR3 is made up of 13 amino acids.

The chain's CDR3 is CASSVEPGPLGNSPLHF. The CDR3 bases are TGTGCCAGCAGCGTAGAACCAGGCCCCTTGGGAAATTCACCCCTCCACTTT. The chain carries TRBV9 and TRBJ1-6, with D uncertain. The V gene's germline CDR1 is SGDLS and CDR2 YYNGEE. V was trimmed by 0 bases and J by 7 bases, leaving 17 bases between them. CDR3 length: 17 amino acids.

In its sample, this clone was seen once. Other DNA sequences from this sample encode an identical CDR3 as well. The V gene is TRBV18, the J gene TRBJ2-2; D ambiguous. CDR1 and CDR2 (germline): KGHSH, LQKENI. Trimming shortened V by 3 bases and J by 1 base, and 9 bases separated the two germline ends. This CDR3 has 15 amino acids. The CDR3 bases are TGTGCCAGCTCACCGGTCAGGAGGAACACCGGGGAGCTGTTTTTT. It translates to CASSPVRRNTGELFF.

This clone was counted between two and nine times. This chain uses TRBV30 with TRBJ1-5; D is uncertain. The ends were cut back, 7 bases at V and 2 bases at J, with 12 bases in the middle. The germline CDR1 and CDR2 sequences are GTSNPN and SVGIG (reference sequence). The CDR3 length is 13 residues. CDR3 sequence: CASKVDGNQPQHF. The CDR3 region has the DNA TGTGCCTCAAAAGTGGACGGCAATCAGCCCCAGCATTTT.

The chain joins TRBV28 to TRBJ1-5, with D possibly being TRBD1 (5 bases). Per the germline V gene, CDR1 is MDHEN and CDR2 is SYDVKM. V shed 5 bases and J shed 3 bases, with 11 bases lying between them. The CDR3 length is 14 residues. CDR3 loop: CASSTLQVNQPQHF. CDR3 in DNA: TGTGCCAGCAGTACTTTACAGGTCAATCAGCCCCAGCATTTT.

The chain uses TRBV4-1 and TRBJ1-4; D is undetermined. From germline, CDR1 is MGHRA and CDR2 YSYEKL. This CDR3 comprises 16 residues. The V and J ends lost 1 base and 7 bases respectively, with 16 bases between them. Here the CDR3 DNA reads TGCGCCAGCAGCCAAGGCTTTCTGATGGGGAGTGAAAAACTGTTTTTT. It specifies CASSQGFLMGSEKLFF.

The J gene is TRBJ1-1, the V gene TRBV7-2, with 7 bases fitting TRBD1. The CDR3 sequence is 14 residues long. V was clipped by 4 bases and J by 5 bases; unmatched bases: 7. Germline CDR1 and CDR2: SGHTA and FQGNSA. The CDR3 reads CASSSRQGGTEAFF. In nucleotides, the CDR3 is TGTGCCAGCAGCTCACGACAGGGTGGAACTGAAGCTTTCTTT.

The rearrangement joins TRBV12-3 or TRBV12-4 to TRBJ1-1; D unresolved. V was trimmed by 2 bases and J by 0 bases, leaving 4 bases between them. This CDR3 comprises 13 residues. The CDR3 here is CASSLHVNTEAFF. The CDR3 DNA sequence: TGTGCCAGCAGTTTACATGTGAACACTGAAGCTTTCTTT.

DNA for the CDR3: TGCAGTGCTAGTGATAGCGGGAGGGCGGCAGATACGCAGTATTTT. This sequence encodes CSASDSGRAADTQYF. V gene TRBV20-1 combines with J gene TRBJ2-3; the match to TRBD2 covers 11 bases. The J segment lost 4 bases and the V segment lost 3 bases, leaving 6 bases of the junction unmatched. Germline assignment: CDR1 DFQATT and CDR2 SNEGSKA (reference sequence). The CDR3 runs 15 residues.

The V gene is TRBV4-2, the J gene TRBJ2-5; no reliable D call. Trimming removed 3 bases at V and 7 bases at J, with 18 bases between. The CDR3 has 15 amino acids. CDR1 and CDR2 from the germline V gene are LGHNA and YNFKEQ. CDR3 nucleotides: TGTGCCAGCAGCCAGCTTAATACAGATATGGGGACCCAGTACTTC. As protein: CASSQLNTDMGTQYF.

This rearrangement joins TRBV6-1 to TRBJ1-5; the match to TRBD1 covers 8 bases. Germline assignment: CDR1 MNHNS and CDR2 SASEGT. The J segment lost 2 bases and the V segment lost 2 bases, leaving 11 bases of the junction unmatched. CDR3 length: 18 amino acids. The DNA of the CDR3 is TGTGCCAGCAGTGAATCAGGGGGCGCAGGTTTGGGCAATCAGCCCCAGCATTTT. Its translation: CASSESGGAGLGNQPQHF.

The chain combines TRBV6-5 with TRBJ1-1; D gene unclear. This CDR3 comprises 12 residues. In germline, CDR1 is MNHEY, CDR2 SVGAGI. The V and J ends lost 5 bases and 11 bases respectively, with 15 bases between them. This CDR3 is CASSTNRISAFF. The CDR3 region has the DNA TGTGCCAGCAGTACTAATAGGATTAGTGCTTTCTTT.

The rearrangement joins TRBV4-1 to TRBJ1-5; a possible D gene is TRBD1 (5 bases). Germline V CDR1 and CDR2: MGHRA, YSYEKL. CDR3 length equals 16 residues. The V end lost 2 bases, the J end lost 3 bases, and 14 bases lay between the germline ends. The chain's CDR3 is CASSQRSRGLNQPQHF. The CDR3 DNA follows: TGCGCCAGCAGCCAACGAAGCCGGGGCCTCAATCAGCCCCAGCATTTT.

In its sample, this clone was seen a few times. This chain joins TRBV7-8 and TRBJ2-1; the D is unclear. V was trimmed by 1 base and J by 2 bases, leaving 15 bases between them. This CDR3 is 17 amino acids long. The germline V gene has CDR1 SGHVS and CDR2 FQNEAQ. The CDR3 spells CASSLGFSQETYNEQFF. The DNA for the CDR3 is TGTGCCAGCAGCTTAGGATTTAGCCAGGAGACCTACAATGAGCAGTTCTTC.

V is TRBV18 and J is TRBJ2-2, with 7 bases that match TRBD2. The CDR3 consists of 17 residues. Germline V gives CDR1 KGHSH, CDR2 LQKENI. With V trimmed by 0 bases and J by 2 bases, 6 bases remained unmatched. CDR3 bases: TGTGCCAGCTCACCACCCAGCGGGAACATTAACACCGGGGAGCTGTTTTTT. Its protein is CASSPPSGNINTGELFF.

The genes are TRBV6-5 and TRBJ1-6, with TRBD1 matching over 9 bases. After removal of 6 bases from V and 13 bases from J, the junction contained 13 bases not matched to a gene. The length of the CDR3 is 15 residues. The germline gives CDR1 MNHEY, CDR2 SVGAGI. The CDR3 loop is CASSQQGALLLPLHF. In nucleotides, the CDR3 is TGTGCCAGCAGCCAACAGGGGGCCCTCCTGTTGCCCCTCCACTTT.

The V call is TRBV3-1 (or the pseudogene TRBV3-2), the J call TRBJ2-5; 11 nucleotides match TRBD2. Germline V gene data show CDR1 as LGHDT and CDR2 as YNNKEL (reference sequence). The CDR3 spans 19 residues. Trimming at V came to 4 bases and at J to 0 bases, leaving 13 bases not matched to a gene. CDR3: CASSPDLAGGSYDQETQYF. DNA of the CDR3: TGTGCCAGCAGCCCAGACCTAGCGGGGGGATCCTATGACCAAGAGACCCAGTACTTC.

This chain uses TRBV15 with TRBJ2-7; the D gene is possibly TRBD2 (5 bases). The CDR3 has 15 amino acids. Between the trimmed V and J ends, which lost 0 bases and 6 bases, there was a span of 15 bases. The V gene's germline CDR1 is LNHNV and CDR2 YYDKDF (reference sequence). CDR3 loop: CATSRDWGGAGEQYF. The CDR3 DNA reads as TGTGCCACCAGCAGAGATTGGGGTGGTGCGGGCGAGCAGTACTTC.

This chain links TRBV2 with TRBJ2-4; no reliable D call. The CDR3 totals 13 residues. Germline V gives CDR1 SNHLY, CDR2 FYNNEI. V lost 4 bases to trimming and J lost 7 bases, with 11 bases between them. The CDR3: CASSVGPRNIQYF. In DNA form, the CDR3 reads TGTGCCAGCAGTGTGGGCCCCCGGAACATTCAGTACTTC.